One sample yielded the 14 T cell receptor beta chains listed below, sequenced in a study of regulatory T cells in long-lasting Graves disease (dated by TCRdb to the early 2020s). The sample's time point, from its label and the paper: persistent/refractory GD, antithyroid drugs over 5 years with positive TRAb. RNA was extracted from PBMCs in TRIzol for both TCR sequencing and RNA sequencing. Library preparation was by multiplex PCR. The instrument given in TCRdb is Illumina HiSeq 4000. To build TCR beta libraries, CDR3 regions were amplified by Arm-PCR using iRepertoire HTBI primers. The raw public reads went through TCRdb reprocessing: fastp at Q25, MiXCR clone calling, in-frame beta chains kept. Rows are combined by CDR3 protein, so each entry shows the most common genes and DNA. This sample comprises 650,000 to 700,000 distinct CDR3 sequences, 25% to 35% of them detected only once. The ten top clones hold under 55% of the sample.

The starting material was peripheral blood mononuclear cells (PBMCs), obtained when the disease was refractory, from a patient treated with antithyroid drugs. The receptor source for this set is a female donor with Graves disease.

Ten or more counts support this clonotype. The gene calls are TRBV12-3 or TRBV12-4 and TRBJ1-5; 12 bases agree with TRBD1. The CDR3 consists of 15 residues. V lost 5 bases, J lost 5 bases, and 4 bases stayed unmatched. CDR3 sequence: CASSGTGGAYQPQHF. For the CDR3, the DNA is TGTGCCAGCAGTGGGACAGGGGGCGCGTATCAGCCCCAGCATTTT.

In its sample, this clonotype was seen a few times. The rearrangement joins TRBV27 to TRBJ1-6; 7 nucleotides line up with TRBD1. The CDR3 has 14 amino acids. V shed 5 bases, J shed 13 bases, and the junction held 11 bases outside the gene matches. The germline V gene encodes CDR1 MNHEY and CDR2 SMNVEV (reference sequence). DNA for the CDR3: TGTGCCAGCAGTCATGGGACAGTCGCAGGTCCCCTCCACTTT. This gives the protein CASSHGTVAGPLHF.

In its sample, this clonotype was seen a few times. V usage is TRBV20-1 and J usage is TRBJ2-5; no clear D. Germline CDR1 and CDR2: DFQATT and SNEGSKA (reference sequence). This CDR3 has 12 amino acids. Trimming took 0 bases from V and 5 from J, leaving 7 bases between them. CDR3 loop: CSARDNWETQYF. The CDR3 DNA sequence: TGCAGTGCTAGAGATAACTGGGAGACCCAGTACTTC.

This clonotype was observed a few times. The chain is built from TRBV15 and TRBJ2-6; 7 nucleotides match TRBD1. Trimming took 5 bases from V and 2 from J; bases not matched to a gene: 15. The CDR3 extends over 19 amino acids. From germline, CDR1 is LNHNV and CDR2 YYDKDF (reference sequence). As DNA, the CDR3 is TGTGCCACCAGCCCCCACCTGGGGCCAGGGGGTGCTGGGGCCAACGTCCTGACTTTC. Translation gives CATSPHLGPGGAGANVLTF.

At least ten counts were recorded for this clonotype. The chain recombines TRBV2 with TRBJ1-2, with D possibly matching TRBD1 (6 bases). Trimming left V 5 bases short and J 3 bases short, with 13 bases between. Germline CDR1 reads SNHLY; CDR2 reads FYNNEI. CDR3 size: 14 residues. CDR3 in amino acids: CASSLSGADYGYTF. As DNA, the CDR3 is TGTGCCAGCAGTTTATCAGGGGCCGACTATGGCTACACCTTC.

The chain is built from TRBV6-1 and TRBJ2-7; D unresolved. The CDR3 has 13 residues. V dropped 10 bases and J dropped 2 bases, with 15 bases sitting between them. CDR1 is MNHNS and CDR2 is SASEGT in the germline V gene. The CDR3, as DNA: TGTGCCACCACATTTGACAAGACCTACGAGCAGTACTTC. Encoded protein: CATTFDKTYEQYF.

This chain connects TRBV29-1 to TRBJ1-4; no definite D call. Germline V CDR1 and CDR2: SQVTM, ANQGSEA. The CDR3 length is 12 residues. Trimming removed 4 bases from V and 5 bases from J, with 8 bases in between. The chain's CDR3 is CSVAGPNEKLFF. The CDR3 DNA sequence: TGCAGCGTTGCAGGCCCGAATGAAAAACTGTTTTTT.

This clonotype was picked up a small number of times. The CDR3, as DNA: TGTGCCAGCAGTCAGACTAGCGGGACGAATGAGCAGTACTTC. Translating gives CASSQTSGTNEQYF. This chain connects TRBV27 to TRBJ2-7; 11 bases are shared with TRBD2. The CDR3 has 14 residues. V lost 5 bases to trimming and J lost 7 bases; unmatched junction nucleotides: 7. Germline V gives CDR1 MNHEY, CDR2 SMNVEV (reference sequence).

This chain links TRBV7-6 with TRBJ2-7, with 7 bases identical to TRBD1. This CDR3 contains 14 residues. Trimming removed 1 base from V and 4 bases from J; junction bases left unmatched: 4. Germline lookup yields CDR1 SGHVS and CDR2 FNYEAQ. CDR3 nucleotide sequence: TGTGCCAGCAGCTTAGTGGGGACAGATTACGAGCAGTACTTC. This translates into CASSLVGTDYEQYF.

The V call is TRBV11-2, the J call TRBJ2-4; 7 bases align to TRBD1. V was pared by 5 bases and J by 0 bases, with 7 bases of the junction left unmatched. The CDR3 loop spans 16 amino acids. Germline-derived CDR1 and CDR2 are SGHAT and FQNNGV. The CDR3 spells CASSPGTALAKNIQYF. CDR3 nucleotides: TGTGCCAGCAGCCCCGGGACAGCCCTAGCCAAAAACATTCAGTACTTC. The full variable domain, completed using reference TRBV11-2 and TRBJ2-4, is EAGVAQSPRYKIIEKRQSVAFWCNPISGHATLYWYQQILGQGPKLLIQFQNNGVVDDSQLPKDRFSAERLKGVDSTLKIQPAKLEDSAVYLCASSPGTALAKNIQYFGAGTRLSVL.

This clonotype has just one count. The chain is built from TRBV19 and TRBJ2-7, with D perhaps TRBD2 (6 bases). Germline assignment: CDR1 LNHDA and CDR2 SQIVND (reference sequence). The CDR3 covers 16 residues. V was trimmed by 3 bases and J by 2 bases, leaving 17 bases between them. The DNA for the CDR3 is TGTGCCAGTAGTATTTCCTCGGGACTTCGAGCCTACGAGCAGTACTTC. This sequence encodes CASSISSGLRAYEQYF.

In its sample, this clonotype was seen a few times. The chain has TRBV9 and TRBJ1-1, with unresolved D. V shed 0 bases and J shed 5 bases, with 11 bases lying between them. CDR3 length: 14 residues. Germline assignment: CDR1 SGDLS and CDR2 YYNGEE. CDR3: CASSVEVGWTEAFF. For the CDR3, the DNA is TGTGCCAGCAGCGTAGAGGTAGGGTGGACTGAAGCTTTCTTT.

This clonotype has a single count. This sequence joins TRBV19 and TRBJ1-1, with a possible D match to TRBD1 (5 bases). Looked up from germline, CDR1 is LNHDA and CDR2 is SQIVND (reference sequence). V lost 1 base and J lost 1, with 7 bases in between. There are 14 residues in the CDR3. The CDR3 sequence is CASSIGTSNTEAFF. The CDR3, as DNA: TGTGCCAGTAGTATAGGGACATCGAACACTGAAGCTTTCTTT.

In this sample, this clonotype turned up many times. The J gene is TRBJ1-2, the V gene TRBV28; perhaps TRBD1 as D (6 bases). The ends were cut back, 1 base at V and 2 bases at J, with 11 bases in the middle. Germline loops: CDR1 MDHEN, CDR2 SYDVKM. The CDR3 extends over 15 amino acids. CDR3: CASSLFGGQNYGYTF. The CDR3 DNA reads TGTGCCAGCAGTTTATTTGGCGGACAGAACTATGGCTACACCTTC.